This T cell receptor (beta chain) is drawn from a study of blood T cell repertoires in COVID-19 (TCRdb year 2020). Regarding the research as a whole: Samples from collaborators originated in the United States, Italy and Spain and spanned both the acute and convalescent phases of COVID-19. The dataset comprised deeply sampled blood TCRbeta repertoires from subjects exposed to, actively infected with, or recovered from COVID-19. The samples were drawn from two sources: the first 160 participants of the ongoing ImmuneRACE study, and some 1,300 subjects contributed by 6 global collaborators. The repertoires were released in a freely available public database meant as a resource for research on the immune response to SARS-CoV-2. Where HLA class I and class II types were available, the types were taken from metadata supplied by the sample provider, not from assay-based typing. Nearly every sample came with metadata listing a de-identified subject ID, COVID-19 status, age in years and sex. The material from the prospective study consisted of cDNA or gDNA derived from T cells, B-cell-depleted T cells, or PBMCs. Broad study findings and their caveats: The quantity of clinical and demographic metadata differed by source and by participant and was supplied without curation.

TCRbeta CDR3 regions were amplified from genomic DNA by means of the immunoSEQ Assay, a bias-controlled multiplex PCR. In the source study's methods: The number of nucleated cells in each sample was estimated from the amplification of reference gene primers within the assay. To quantify the absolute abundance of each unique TCRbeta CDR3 rearrangement, sequence reads were collapsed and filtered. For each sample, productive Simpson clonality was calculated by taking the square root of Simpson's diversity index across productive rearrangements. TCRdb retrieved this table from immuneACCESS and kept in-frame rearrangements only. Not all clones are present; in checked studies, unresolved V genes account for under half, and no reason is known for the remainder. D and trimming come from the DNA, and the V and J calls and clone size come from that table. For this sample there are approximately 300,000 clones; roughly 90% appear just once. The ten largest clones take up more than 3% of the sample.

On this clone: The antigen it binds to is not known. No base qualities exist here, and no much larger clone lies one base off it.

The collaborating institutions used their own protocols to collect whole blood in K2EDTA tubes. Collaborator samples were shipped for TCRbeta analysis as frozen whole blood, isolated PBMCs, or DNA extracted from either sample type. Input material: peripheral blood. This sequence originates from a woman in her forties or fifties with active or convalescent COVID-19.

The nucleotides read TGTGCCAGCAGTGAGTCGGGCAGGGCCAGCAATCAGCCCCAGCATTTT. Its product reads: CASSESGRASNQPQHF. In this chain, TRBV2 is recombined with TRBJ1-5; the D segment could be TRBD1, given 5 matching bases. V gives up 3 bases and J gives up 1 base, and the segment between their germline ends measures 13 bases. The CDR3 goes from the cysteine to the phenylalanine over 16 residues. Of the read, only the CDR3 DNA is kept; its 48 bases are in frame from base 1. The germline V gene supplies CDR1 SNHLY and CDR2 FYNNEI.